The 29 T cell receptor beta chains reported below all come from one sample, sequenced in a study of blood T cells in healthy people across ages. A J-beta primer mix and a sample-barcoded 5' primer were used in a second PCR of roughly 6 to 12 cycles. Using its own MiXCR run on the 5' RACE reads, TCRdb lists one record per CDR3 protein. The data hold about 780,000 distinct CDR3 sequences, with about 42% observed a single time. The sample consisted of blood. The receptors stem from an elderly man in good health.

Notes on this clonotype: This could be a read error, since a much larger clone is one nucleotide away. The J gene is TRBJ2-5, the V gene TRBV3-1, with 11 bases that match TRBD2. This CDR3 has 15 residues. V lost 3 bases to trimming and J lost 13 bases; unmatched junction nucleotides: 13. Germline values: CDR1 LGHDT, CDR2 YNNKEL (reference sequence). The CDR3 here is CASSQTTSGNVERYF. The CDR3 DNA reads as TGTGCCAGCAGCCAGACGACTAGCGGGAACGTCGAGCGGTACTTC.

The CDR3 nucleotides read TGTGCCAGCAGCTTGGTTGGCAGGGAGCAAGAGACCCAGTACTTC. This codes for CASSLVGREQETQYF. The chain carries TRBV5-6 and TRBJ2-5; D possibly uses TRBD1 or TRBD2 (5 bases each). The V gene lost 0 bases and the J gene lost 2 bases, with 11 bases spanning the gap. Germline lookup yields CDR1 SGHDT and CDR2 YYEEEE. The CDR3 is 15 amino acids.

This chain links TRBV20-1 with TRBJ2-1; maybe TRBD1 (5 bases). CDR3 size: 17 residues. Germline V gene lookup returns CDR1 DFQATT and CDR2 SNEGSKA (reference sequence). V lost 4 bases and J 2 bases, leaving 21 bases between the germline ends. CDR3 loop: CSANGAGAALTYNEQFF. The CDR3 nucleotides read TGCAGTGCTAATGGGGCAGGTGCCGCCCTTACCTACAATGAGCAGTTCTTC.

For this clonotype: At one boundary the junction diverges from the germline segment, which might be a read error. CDR3 amino acids: CASSRDRGLGDF. DNA for the CDR3: TGCGCCAGCAGCCGGGACAGGGGGCTCGGAGACTTC. The genes are TRBV5-1 and TRBJ2-7; 12 bases match TRBD1. From germline, CDR1 is SGHRS and CDR2 YFSETQ. The length of the CDR3 is 12 residues.

With regard to this clonotype: Given a much more abundant clone one base away, this may be a read error. The chain is built from TRBV10-3 and TRBJ2-7; D is ambiguous. Germline values: CDR1 ENHRY, CDR2 SYGVKD. V dropped 6 bases and J dropped 9 bases, with 18 bases sitting between them. The CDR3 totals 13 residues. CDR3 sequence: CAISMDEENGQYF. DNA of the CDR3: TGTGCCATCAGCATGGACGAGGAAAACGGGCAGTACTTC.

The rearrangement uses TRBV9 and TRBJ1-1; 7 nucleotides align to TRBD1. Germline-derived CDR1 and CDR2 are SGDLS and YYNGEE. The CDR3 consists of 15 residues. V was pared by 4 bases and J by 0 bases, with 6 bases of the junction left unmatched. CDR3: CASSPSGTVNTEAFF. CDR3 in DNA: TGTGCCAGCAGCCCCTCAGGGACAGTGAACACTGAAGCTTTCTTT. The variable domain in full, with the rest retrieved from reference TRBV9 and TRBJ1-1, is DSGVTQTPKHLITATGQRVTLRCSPRSGDLSVYWYQQSLDQGLQFLIQYYNGEERAKGNILERFSAQQFPDLHSELNLSSLELGDSALYFCASSPSGTVNTEAFFGQGTRLTVV.

The chain links TRBV5-1 to TRBJ2-5; D ambiguous. Deletions cut 3 bases from V and 12 bases from J, with 18 bases between. Per germline, CDR1 SGHRS and CDR2 YFSETQ. The CDR3 runs 13 residues. CDR3 protein: CASSWTLPDGKYF. For the CDR3, the DNA is TGCGCCAGCAGCTGGACCTTACCCGACGGCAAGTACTTC.

The CDR3 is CASSPGSTTNEKLFF. Here the CDR3 DNA reads TGTGCCAGCTCACCAGGGAGTACAACTAATGAAAAACTGTTTTTT. V is TRBV18 and J is TRBJ1-4; unclear D gene. Germline V lookup: CDR1 KGHSH, CDR2 LQKENI. The CDR3 totals 15 residues. Trimming took off 2 bases at V and 0 bases at J, with 7 bases between the two ends.

The table lists this clonotype with a few counts. The junction and the germline gene differ at one end; a read error may be behind it. V gene TRBV14 combines with J gene TRBJ2-6; no reliable D call. Germline V gives CDR1 SGHDN, CDR2 FVKESK. The CDR3 covers 16 residues. The CDR3 reads CASSQGSPSGANVLTF. As DNA, the CDR3 is TGTGCCAGCAGTCAAGGTTCTCCTTCTGGGGCCAACGTCCTGACTTTC.

This clonotype was recorded a few times. The chain is built from TRBV7-3 and TRBJ2-1; 7 bases agree with TRBD2. The CDR3 contains 18 residues. The J segment lost 2 bases and the V segment lost 1 base, leaving 11 bases of the junction unmatched. Germline-derived CDR1 and CDR2 are SGHTA and FQGTGA. CDR3 nucleotides: TGTGCCAGCAGCTTAAGGCTAGTGGGAGGGCTCCCCTACAATGAGCAGTTCTTC. Its translation: CASSLRLVGGLPYNEQFF.

This clonotype came up many times. The genes are TRBV10-2 and TRBJ2-1; 14 positions match TRBD2. The CDR3 is made up of 18 amino acids. V was pared by 5 bases and J by 2 bases, with 8 bases of the junction left unmatched. Germline lookup yields CDR1 WSHSY and CDR2 SAAADI. The CDR3 region is CASSNTGLAGVTYNEQFF. The CDR3 DNA is TGCGCCAGCAGTAACACGGGACTAGCGGGGGTAACCTACAATGAGCAGTTCTTC.

The chain joins TRBV4-1 to TRBJ1-5; 9 positions agree with TRBD1. The CDR3 is 15 amino acids. Germline CDR1 MGHRA, CDR2 YSYEKL. The J segment lost 3 bases and the V segment lost 4 bases, leaving 4 bases of the junction unmatched. Written as DNA, the CDR3 is TGCGCCAGCAGCCGAGGGACAGGGACCAATCAGCCCCAGCATTTT. This translates into CASSRGTGTNQPQHF.

The genes are TRBV3-1 and TRBJ2-3, with 10 bases matching TRBD2. CDR1 LGHDT and CDR2 YNNKEL come from the germline V gene (reference sequence). This CDR3 has 14 amino acids. V was pared by 9 bases and J by 4 bases, with 7 bases of the junction left unmatched. Here the CDR3 DNA reads TGTGCCAGTGGAACCGGGACTAGCGCAGATACGCAGTATTTT. This codes for CASGTGTSADTQYF.

The rearrangement links TRBV7-8 to TRBJ2-7; the match to TRBD2 covers 9 bases. V lost 5 bases to trimming and J lost 5 bases; unmatched junction nucleotides: 7. CDR1 is SGHVS and CDR2 is FQNEAQ in the germline V gene. This CDR3 spans 14 amino acids. The CDR3 region has the DNA TGTGCCAGCAGCGCGAGACTAGCGGTAAACGAGCAGTACTTC. Translation: CASSARLAVNEQYF.

The gene calls are TRBV6-4 and TRBJ2-1; no clear D gene. CDR1 is MRHNA, CDR2 SNTAGT, per germline. The CDR3 consists of 13 residues. V lost 3 bases, J lost 5 bases, and 8 bases lay in between. Here the CDR3 DNA reads TGTGCCAGCAGTGATAATTCTAACAATGAGCAGTTCTTC. Translating it yields CASSDNSNNEQFF.

The chain combines TRBV6-6 with TRBJ2-1; 10 bases line up with TRBD2. Per the germline V gene, CDR1 is MNHNY and CDR2 is SVGAGI (reference sequence). Losses at the gene ends were 6 bases for V and 10 bases for J; bases not matched to a gene: 9. The CDR3 has 14 amino acids. CDR3 nucleotides: TGTGCCAGCAGCCTAGCGGGAGCGGGGTACGAGCAGTTCTTC. This sequence encodes CASSLAGAGYEQFF.

The rearrangement joins TRBV4-3 to TRBJ2-1, with 9 bases aligning to TRBD2. This CDR3 comprises 18 residues. Germline V lookup: CDR1 LGHNA, CDR2 YSLEER. V gave up 1 base and J gave up 9 bases; unmatched junction bases: 16. The CDR3 DNA is TGCGCCAGCAGCCAAGGCCCATTAGGGCGCGGGAGGGTGCTTGAGCAGTTCTTC. It specifies CASSQGPLGRGRVLEQFF.

The chain recombines TRBV27 with TRBJ1-6; D gene uncertain. Germline V gene sequence: CDR1 MNHEY, CDR2 SMNVEV (reference sequence). Trimming left V 5 bases short and J 5 bases short, with 13 bases between. The CDR3 covers 15 residues. CDR3: CASSRRDSHNSPLHF. The CDR3 DNA is TGTGCCAGCAGTCGGCGGGATTCCCATAATTCACCCCTCCACTTT.

The rearrangement joins TRBV20-1 to TRBJ2-7; D is possibly TRBD1 (6 bases). Per the germline V gene, CDR1 is DFQATT and CDR2 is SNEGSKA (reference sequence). The CDR3 covers 14 residues. V lost 3 bases, J lost 3 bases, and 15 bases lay in between. The CDR3 region is CSARWQLTGYEQYF. Here the CDR3 DNA reads TGCAGTGCTAGGTGGCAATTGACAGGCTACGAGCAGTACTTC.

This clonotype came up many times. The chain recombines TRBV5-6 with TRBJ2-1, with D maybe TRBD2 (6 bases). The V end lost 1 base, the J end lost 0 bases, and 14 bases lay between the germline ends. This CDR3 is 17 amino acids long. Germline V gene lookup returns CDR1 SGHDT and CDR2 YYEEEE. Here the CDR3 reads CASSLSLRRGSYNEQFF. The DNA of the CDR3 is TGTGCCAGCAGCTTGAGTTTGCGGAGGGGCTCCTACAATGAGCAGTTCTTC.

This clonotype showed up many times. The chain uses TRBV12-3 or TRBV12-4 and TRBJ2-5; TRBD1 matches 7 bases. Germline trimming cut 2 bases from V and 5 bases from J; bases unmatched to any gene: 2. The CDR3 runs 13 residues. The CDR3 DNA sequence: TGTGCCAGCAGTTTAACACAGGGGGAGACCCAGTACTTC. The encoded protein is CASSLTQGETQYF.

The chain carries TRBV3-1 and TRBJ1-5; TRBD1 matches 8 bases. The CDR3 has 13 residues. The junction had 1 base not matched to a gene; V was cut back by 3 bases and J by 6 bases. From germline, CDR1 is LGHDT and CDR2 YNNKEL (reference sequence). The CDR3 region has the DNA TGTGCCAGCAGCCACGACAGGGGTCAGCCCCAGCATTTT. Translation: CASSHDRGQPQHF.

The chain recombines TRBV7-2 with TRBJ2-1; D perhaps matches TRBD2 (6 bases). V was shortened by 5 bases and J by 8 bases, with 13 bases between the two germline ends. Germline assignment: CDR1 SGHTA and CDR2 FQGNSA. CDR3 length equals 13 residues. CDR3 amino acids: CASSETRFYEQFF. CDR3 coding DNA: TGTGCCAGCAGCGAGACTAGATTCTATGAGCAGTTCTTC.

This chain uses TRBV5-1 with TRBJ2-5, with 8 bases aligning to TRBD1. The DNA end is a closer match to TRBJ2-7, so the J assignment may be wrong. The CDR3 runs 16 residues. Looked up from germline, CDR1 is SGHRS and CDR2 is YFSETQ. This CDR3 is CASSFTTTGGSYEQYF. In nucleotides, the CDR3 is TGCGCCAGCAGCTTCACCACCACAGGGGGGAGCTACGAGCAGTACTTC.

This clonotype was detected once. At one of its ends the junction is not consistent with the germline gene, which may arise from a read error. The chain uses TRBV12-3 or TRBV12-4 and TRBJ1-3; the D is unclear. This CDR3 has 16 residues. This CDR3 reads CAGSSLSRIGGNTIYF. CDR3 bases: TGTGCCGGCAGTTCCCTTTCCCGAATAGGTGGAAACACCATATATTTT.

This clonotype was found a few times. A much larger clone is a single base away; this may be a read error. The rearrangement uses TRBV12-3 or TRBV12-4 and TRBJ2-3; possibly TRBD1 for D (6 bases). The CDR3 extends over 14 amino acids. The CDR3 DNA is TGTGCCAGCACGGTATCGCAGCGGACAGATATGCAGTATTTT. Protein sequence: CASTVSQRTDMQYF.

V gene TRBV20-1 combines with J gene TRBJ2-1, with D possibly being TRBD1 or TRBD2 (5 bases each). Germline V CDR1 and CDR2: DFQATT, SNEGSKA (reference sequence). The ends were cut back, 0 bases at V and 0 bases at J, with 15 bases in the middle. The CDR3 runs 17 residues. The CDR3 here is CSARDRDLLSSYNEQFF. Written as DNA, the CDR3 is TGCAGTGCTAGAGATCGGGACCTCCTAAGCTCCTACAATGAGCAGTTCTTC.

The J gene is TRBJ2-1, the V gene TRBV11-2; weak D call: TRBD2 (6 bases). The CDR3 extends over 16 amino acids. The germline gives CDR1 SGHAT, CDR2 FQNNGV. Between the trimmed V and J ends, which lost 2 bases and 3 bases, there was a span of 14 bases. The CDR3 reads CASSLRGGTDYNEQFF. In DNA form, the CDR3 reads TGTGCCAGCAGCTTAAGGGGCGGGACGGACTACAATGAGCAGTTCTTC.

This chain joins TRBV19 and TRBJ2-2; maybe TRBD1 (6 bases). Trimming stripped 5 bases from V and 7 bases from J, with 20 bases between. The V gene's germline CDR1 is LNHDA and CDR2 SQIVND (reference sequence). CDR3 size: 16 residues. The CDR3 region is CASSPRTVGMGGELFF. The CDR3 DNA sequence: TGTGCCAGTAGTCCTAGGACAGTTGGGATGGGCGGGGAGCTGTTTTTT. Full variable domain (outside the CDR3, taken from reference TRBV19 and TRBJ2-2): DGGITQSPKYLFRKEGQNVTLSCEQNLNHDAMYWYRQDPGQGLRLIYYSQIVNDFQKGDIAEGYSVSREKKESFPLTVTSAQKNPTAFYLCASSPRTVGMGGELFFGEGSRLTVL.